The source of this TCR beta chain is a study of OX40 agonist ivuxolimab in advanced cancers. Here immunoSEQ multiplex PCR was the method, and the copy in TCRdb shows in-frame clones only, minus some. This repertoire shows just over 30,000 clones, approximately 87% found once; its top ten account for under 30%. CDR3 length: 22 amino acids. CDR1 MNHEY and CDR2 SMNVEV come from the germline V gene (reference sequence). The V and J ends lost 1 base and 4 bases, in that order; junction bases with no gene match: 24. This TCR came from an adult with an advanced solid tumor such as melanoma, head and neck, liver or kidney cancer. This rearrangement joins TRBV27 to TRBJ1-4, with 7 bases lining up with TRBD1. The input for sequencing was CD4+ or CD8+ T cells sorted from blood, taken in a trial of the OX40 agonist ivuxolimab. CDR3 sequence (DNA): TGTGCCAGCAGTTTATTCCCCCTGACAGGGAGGGGGTTTATAACTAGTAATGAAAAACTGTTTTTT. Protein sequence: CASSLFPLTGRGFITSNEKLFF. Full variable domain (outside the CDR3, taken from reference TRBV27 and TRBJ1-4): EAQVTQNPRYLITVTGKKLTVTCSQNMNHEYMSWYRQDPGLGLRQIYYSMNVEVTDKGDVPEGYKVSRKEKRNFPLILESPSPNQTSLYFCASSLFPLTGRGFITSNEKLFFGSGTQLSVL.